One sample yielded the 5 T cell receptor beta chains listed below, sequenced in a study of CD8 T cells in ankylosing spondylitis. TCRdb re-derived calls from the 5' RACE reads in MiXCR, one entry per CDR3 protein. This table holds over 95,000 distinct CDR3 sequences, roughly 8.3% found once. What was sequenced was blood, either unsorted or a sorted T cell fraction (not recorded which). These receptor sequences come from a male donor with ankylosing spondylitis or in good health (not recorded which).

In regard to this clonotype: One end of the junction does not line up with germline, which may come from a read error. The V call is TRBV30, the J call TRBJ2-3; TRBD2 matches at 7 bases. This CDR3 contains 15 residues. CDR1 is GTSNPN, CDR2 SVGIG, per germline (reference sequence). CDR3 nucleotide sequence: TGTGCCTGGAGTTTTTTCGGGAGGAGCACAGATACGCAGTGTTTT. Residues: CAWSFFGRSTDTQCF.

This clonotype occurred many times. The chain couples TRBV24-1 to TRBJ2-1; TRBD2 aligns across 12 bases. This CDR3 spans 17 amino acids. Germline V gene lookup returns CDR1 KGHDR and CDR2 SFDVKD. V lost 2 bases, J lost 9 bases, and 10 bases stayed unmatched. This CDR3 reads CATSDSSPSGRAGEQFF. The CDR3 DNA reads TGTGCCACCAGTGATTCATCCCCTAGCGGGAGGGCCGGTGAGCAGTTCTTC.

The V call is TRBV30, the J call TRBJ2-1; TRBD2 might be the D (6 bases). The CDR3 length is 15 residues. Germline V gene data show CDR1 as GTSNPN and CDR2 as SVGIG (reference sequence). V was clipped by 0 bases and J by 3 bases, with 12 bases between them. The CDR3 sequence: CAWSVLPAGYNEQFF. CDR3 nucleotide sequence: TGTGCCTGGAGTGTACTCCCAGCGGGCTACAATGAGCAGTTCTTC.

This clonotype was recorded at least ten times. The chain uses TRBV7-9 and TRBJ2-7; 8 positions match TRBD2. CDR3 length: 15 amino acids. Germline V gene lookup returns CDR1 SEHNR and CDR2 FQNEAQ (reference sequence). V shed 3 bases, J shed 2 bases, and the junction held 6 bases outside the gene matches. This CDR3 is CASSFLAGWAYEQYF. CDR3 in DNA: TGTGCCAGCAGCTTCTTAGCGGGATGGGCCTACGAGCAGTACTTC.

This clonotype was seen only a few times. The chain employs TRBV30 and TRBJ1-1; D call uncertain. V lost 0 bases, J lost 1 base, and 9 bases lay in between. CDR3 length: 14 amino acids. Germline assignment: CDR1 GTSNPN and CDR2 SVGIG (reference sequence). The CDR3 loop reads CAWSVDIENTEAFF. The DNA for the CDR3 is TGTGCCTGGAGTGTAGACATAGAGAACACTGAAGCTTTCTTT.